The 9 T cell receptor beta chains reported below all come from one sample, sequenced in a study of post-analysis software for immune sequencing data. Their target antigens are unknown. Overall study findings and caveats: Patients showed TRBV5-6, TRBV5-1 and TRBV20-1 among four to six TRBV segments more frequent than in controls.

Researchers reported that TCR beta cDNA libraries carried unique molecular identifiers. TCRdb used MiXCR to reprocess the PCR reads, holding one entry per CDR3 protein. Of 700,000 to 800,000 distinct CDR3 sequences in the sample, 25% to 30% were seen once. Sequencing used blood. The source of these receptors is a girl aged 5-17 years with multiple sclerosis.

The sample holds a few counts of this clonotype. The CDR3 nucleotides are TGTGCCAGCAGCTTAGGTCGTGCCAGGGGAGACAATGAGCAGTACTTC. This translates into CASSLGRARGDNEQYF. The chain joins TRBV7-6 to TRBJ2-1, with D possibly TRBD1 on 6 matching bases. The J call may be wrong; the DNA end is better matched by TRBJ2-7. Germline CDR1 and CDR2: SGHVS and FNYEAQ. This CDR3 is 16 amino acids long.

V usage is TRBV7-2 and J usage is TRBJ2-3; 14 bases align to TRBD2. V shed 5 bases, J shed 1 base, and the junction held 11 bases outside the gene matches. The CDR3 sequence is 19 residues long. Germline CDR1 is SGHTA and CDR2 is FQGNSA. The CDR3 nucleotides are TGTGCCAGCAGCCACCTAGGACTAGCGGGAGGAAGGGGCACAGATACGCAGTATTTT. Encoded protein: CASSHLGLAGGRGTDTQYF.

V and J are TRBV20-1 and TRBJ2-3; TRBD2 agrees at 10 bases. Looked up from germline, CDR1 is DFQATT and CDR2 is SNEGSKA (reference sequence). The CDR3 is 13 amino acids. V dropped 5 bases and J dropped 6; count of bases not matched to a gene: 5. CDR3 region: CSAELSGRDTQYF. DNA of the CDR3: TGCAGTGCTGAGCTTAGCGGGAGGGATACGCAGTATTTT.

The rearrangement uses TRBV6-5 and TRBJ2-7; D ambiguous. The germline V and J ends were trimmed by 2 bases and 1 base, with 9 bases remaining between them. This CDR3 is built from 14 residues. Germline V gives CDR1 MNHEY, CDR2 SVGAGI. The CDR3 region is CASSYRSSSYEQYF. The CDR3 region has the DNA TGTGCCAGCAGTTACCGGTCTTCATCCTACGAGCAGTACTTC.

The CDR3 sequence: CASSLAQGVGQPQHF. Here the CDR3 DNA reads TGTGCCAGCAGCTTAGCGCAAGGGGTTGGTCAGCCCCAGCATTTT. This chain connects TRBV7-8 to TRBJ1-5; TRBD1 might be the D (5 bases). Trimming removed 0 bases from V and 6 bases from J, with 12 bases in between. Germline loops: CDR1 SGHVS, CDR2 FQNEAQ. This CDR3 contains 15 residues.

This rearrangement joins TRBV5-4 to TRBJ2-1; D not certain. V lost 7 bases and J lost 5, with 22 bases in between. CDR3 length: 16 amino acids. Germline CDR1 and CDR2: SGHNT and YYREEE (reference sequence). Written as DNA, the CDR3 is TGTGCCAGCGGCCTCGCCCAGTGGGCAACTCACAATGAGCAGTTCTTC. Translated: CASGLAQWATHNEQFF.

The V gene is TRBV5-5, the J gene TRBJ2-7, with D possibly being TRBD1 (5 bases). Germline loops: CDR1 SGHKS, CDR2 YYEKEE (reference sequence). V gave up 0 bases and J gave up 2 bases, with 12 bases separating them. CDR3 length: 15 residues. The DNA of the CDR3 is TGTGCCAGCAGCTTGGAACCAGGGTCCCCCTACGAGCAGTACTTC. Translation: CASSLEPGSPYEQYF.

Remarks on this clonotype: A much bigger clone sits one base away, suggesting this may be a read error. The chain is built from TRBV12-3 or TRBV12-4 and TRBJ2-3; TRBD1 agrees at 7 bases. The CDR3 has 16 amino acids. Unmatched junction bases numbered 13, after V lost 6 bases and J lost 4 bases. This CDR3 is CASRPNVRDSADTQYF. CDR3 DNA: TGTGCCAGCAGACCAAACGTCCGGGACAGCGCAGATACGCAGTATTTT.

The chain carries TRBV29-1 and TRBJ1-2; D is possibly TRBD1 (6 bases). Germline-derived CDR1 and CDR2 are SQVTM and ANQGSEA. The CDR3 runs to 12 residues. The V end was cut by 4 bases, the J end by 6 bases, with 12 bases between. DNA of the CDR3: TGCAGCGTTGGCGAGCAGGGGCATGGCTACACCTTC. It is translated as CSVGEQGHGYTF.